The 20 T cell receptor beta chains presented below share a single source sample, sequenced in a study of blood T cell repertoires in COVID-19. Libraries were prepared by immunoSEQ multiplex PCR; TCRdb keeps only in-frame clonotypes and omits some of them. The sample consists of some 190,000 clones, approximately 92% of them appearing once. Sequenced sample: PBMCs or T cells enriched from blood (not recorded which). The receptors shown here come from a woman in her thirties or forties with acute COVID-19.

The chain recombines TRBV6-2 or TRBV6-3 with TRBJ2-7; D is unresolved. The V gene's germline CDR1 is MNHEY and CDR2 SVGEGT. The CDR3 has 14 amino acids. With 3 bases removed from V and 5 bases from J, the gap between germline ends came to 14 bases. CDR3 sequence: CASSYPGEFHEQYF. CDR3 nucleotide sequence: TGTGCCAGCAGTTATCCCGGTGAGTTCCACGAGCAGTACTTC.

This clone has only one observation. The chain uses TRBV5-1 and TRBJ1-3, with a weak D call TRBD1 (6 bases). The V and J ends lost 1 base and 0 bases respectively, with 11 bases between them. CDR1 and CDR2 (germline): SGHRS, YFSETQ. This CDR3 contains 16 residues. The CDR3 DNA follows: TGCGCCAGCAGCTTGACCCCCAGGGGCTCTGGAAACACCATATATTTT. It specifies CASSLTPRGSGNTIYF.

For the CDR3, the DNA is TGTGCCAGCAGCCAAGAAACTAGCCGACCAGATACGCAGTATTTT. The encoded protein is CASSQETSRPDTQYF. This chain uses TRBV4-2 with TRBJ2-3, with a weak D call TRBD2 (6 bases). The germline gives CDR1 LGHNA, CDR2 YNFKEQ. V was shortened by 0 bases and J by 4 bases, with 11 bases between the two germline ends. This CDR3 comprises 15 residues.

The V call is TRBV30, the J call TRBJ2-7, with D possibly being TRBD1 (5 bases). Germline values: CDR1 GTSNPN, CDR2 SVGIG (reference sequence). CDR3 length: 13 residues. With 0 bases removed from V and 3 bases from J, the gap between germline ends came to 9 bases. The CDR3 DNA sequence: TGTGCCTGGAGTGTAAGCACAGGCTACGAGCAGTACTTC. Translating gives CAWSVSTGYEQYF.

The V and J genes are TRBV14 and TRBJ2-3; D is unresolved. Trimming cost V 3 bases and J 0 bases, with 4 bases left between them. This CDR3 contains 13 residues. The germline CDR1 and CDR2 sequences are SGHDN and FVKESK. The DNA for the CDR3 is TGTGCCAGCAGCCAGAGTAGCACAGATACGCAGTATTTT. This encodes CASSQSSTDTQYF.

The CDR3 loop reads CAWSRPAGTNTGELFF. Written as DNA, the CDR3 is TGTGCCTGGAGTCGCCCTGCGGGCACTAACACCGGGGAGCTGTTTTTT. This chain links TRBV30 with TRBJ2-2, with D tentatively TRBD2 (5 bases). In germline, CDR1 is GTSNPN, CDR2 SVGIG (reference sequence). The CDR3 consists of 16 residues. V shed 2 bases and J shed 2 bases, with 15 bases lying between them. The full variable domain, rest sourced from reference TRBV30 and TRBJ2-2, is SQTIHQWPATLVQPVGSPLSLECTVEGTSNPNLYWYRQAAGRGLQLLFYSVGIGQISSEVPQNLSASRPQDRQFILSSKKLLLSDSGFYLCAWSRPAGTNTGELFFGEGSRLTVL.

The CDR3 here is CASSARQGNNQPQHF. The CDR3, as DNA: TGTGCCAGCAGCGCCCGACAGGGTAACAATCAGCCCCAGCATTTT. The chain is built from TRBV7-6 and TRBJ1-5, with 7 bases aligning to TRBD1. The CDR3 runs to 15 residues. Losses at the gene ends were 5 bases for V and 3 bases for J; bases not matched to a gene: 7. Germline CDR1 reads SGHVS; CDR2 reads FNYEAQ. Full variable domain (rest looked up from reference TRBV7-6 and TRBJ1-5): GAGVSQSPRYKVTKRGQDVALRCDPISGHVSLYWYRQALGQGPEFLTYFNYEAQQDKSGLPNDRFSAERPEGSISTLTIQRTEQRDSAMYRCASSARQGNNQPQHFGDGTRLSIL.

Only one count was recorded for this clone. This chain uses TRBV19 with TRBJ2-2; possible D gene TRBD1, 7 bases. V was pared by 4 bases and J by 4 bases, with 10 bases between. This CDR3 is 14 amino acids long. Germline CDR1 reads LNHDA; CDR2 reads SQIVND (reference sequence). The CDR3 sequence: CASSTGGGTGELFF. The CDR3 DNA follows: TGTGCCAGTAGTACAGGGGGAGGCACCGGGGAGCTGTTTTTT. The whole variable domain, remainder taken from reference TRBV19 and TRBJ2-2, is DGGITQSPKYLFRKEGQNVTLSCEQNLNHDAMYWYRQDPGQGLRLIYYSQIVNDFQKGDIAEGYSVSREKKESFPLTVTSAQKNPTAFYLCASSTGGGTGELFFGEGSRLTVL.

The chain employs TRBV29-1 and TRBJ1-4; 7 bases are shared with TRBD1. Trimming took 1 base from V and 8 from J; bases not matched to a gene: 10. The CDR3 is made up of 15 amino acids. In germline, CDR1 is SQVTM, CDR2 ANQGSEA. CDR3 sequence reads: CSVEVSAGGGEKLFF. CDR3 coding DNA: TGCAGCGTTGAAGTATCGGCAGGGGGAGGCGAAAAACTGTTTTTT.

The chain combines TRBV10-1 with TRBJ2-7, with 9 nucleotides matching TRBD1. Trimming at V came to 4 bases and at J to 4 bases, leaving 5 bases not matched to a gene. Germline CDR1 WNHNN, CDR2 SYGVQD (reference sequence). The CDR3 sequence is 14 residues long. The CDR3 nucleotides are TGCGCCAGCAGTGCGGGACAGGGAGGATACGAGCAGTACTTC. Protein product: CASSAGQGGYEQYF.

The genes are TRBV5-1 and TRBJ1-3; D unclear. Germline CDR1 and CDR2: SGHRS and YFSETQ. With 7 bases removed from V and 2 bases from J, the gap between germline ends came to 13 bases. The CDR3 covers 14 residues. The CDR3 DNA reads TGCGCCAGCTCTACCGATCAACCTGGAAACACCATATATTTT. It specifies CASSTDQPGNTIYF. The full variable domain, with the rest looked up from reference TRBV5-1 and TRBJ1-3, is KAGVTQTPRYLIKTRGQQVTLSCSPISGHRSVSWYQQTPGQGLQFLFEYFSETQRNKGNFPGRFSGRQFSNSRSEMNVSTLELGDSALYLCASSTDQPGNTIYFGEGSWLTVV.

Here the CDR3 reads CASSLGALNTEAFF. In nucleotides, the CDR3 is TGTGCCAGCAGCTTAGGGGCTTTGAACACTGAAGCTTTCTTT. The genes are TRBV13 and TRBJ1-1; D call uncertain. The germline CDR1 and CDR2 sequences are PRHDT and FYEKMQ (reference sequence). The CDR3 loop spans 14 amino acids. V was shortened by 0 bases and J by 0 bases, with 5 bases between the two germline ends.

About this clone: The same CDR3 also results from other DNA sequences found in this sample. The CDR3 reads CASSPQGANIQYF. The CDR3 bases are TGTGCCAGCTCACCACAGGGGGCAAACATTCAGTACTTC. This chain links TRBV18 with TRBJ2-4; 7 nucleotides line up with TRBD1. The CDR3 extends over 13 amino acids. Germline CDR1 KGHSH, CDR2 LQKENI. V was pared by 1 base and J by 6 bases, with 0 bases of the junction left unmatched.

J is TRBJ2-5 and V is TRBV19; a weak D match, TRBD2 (5 bases). Trimming removed 3 bases at V and 2 bases at J, with 16 bases between. The CDR3 is 16 residues long. From germline, CDR1 is LNHDA and CDR2 SQIVND (reference sequence). Here the CDR3 DNA reads TGTGCCAGTAGTATTCGGCTAGCTCGGAGGCAAGAGACCCAGTACTTC. Encoded protein: CASSIRLARRQETQYF.

The V gene is TRBV19, the J gene TRBJ1-1; D is perhaps TRBD1 (5 bases). Germline CDR1 reads LNHDA; CDR2 reads SQIVND (reference sequence). The germline V and J ends were trimmed by 7 bases and 2 bases, with 11 bases remaining between them. CDR3 length equals 13 residues. The CDR3 loop reads CASNRQGNTEAFF. The CDR3 nucleotides are TGTGCCAGTAATCGGCAGGGTAACACTGAAGCTTTCTTT.

This clone was observed once. The CDR3: CASARGFQFTDTQYF. In DNA form, the CDR3 reads TGTGCCAGCGCAAGAGGATTCCAATTCACAGATACGCAGTATTTT. The V and J genes are TRBV27 and TRBJ2-3; D ambiguous. Germline CDR1 reads MNHEY; CDR2 reads SMNVEV (reference sequence). The CDR3 runs 15 residues. V was cut by 8 bases and J by 2 bases, with 17 bases left in between.

The chain uses TRBV19 and TRBJ1-6, with 7 positions matching TRBD1. V gave up 4 bases and J gave up 10 bases; unmatched junction bases: 7. Germline assignment: CDR1 LNHDA and CDR2 SQIVND (reference sequence). The CDR3 spans 14 residues. The CDR3: CASSTTGERSPLHF. The CDR3 DNA sequence: TGTGCCAGTAGTACAACAGGGGAGAGGTCACCCCTCCACTTT.

The chain uses TRBV18 and TRBJ1-6; 9 bases line up with TRBD1. Trimming at V came to 2 bases and at J to 0 bases, leaving 11 bases not matched to a gene. Germline V gives CDR1 KGHSH, CDR2 LQKENI. This CDR3 has 20 amino acids. The CDR3 region has the DNA TGTGCCAGCTCACCATATTCCACAGGGGGCGAGAGCTCCTATAATTCACCCCTCCACTTT. It codes for CASSPYSTGGESSYNSPLHF.

The genes are TRBV15 and TRBJ2-1; 8 bases are shared with TRBD1. The germline gives CDR1 LNHNV, CDR2 YYDKDF (reference sequence). With 2 bases clipped from V and 6 bases from J, the junction kept 6 bases outside the gene matches. The CDR3 consists of 15 residues. CDR3 region: CATSRPSQGGNEQFF. Here the CDR3 DNA reads TGTGCCACCAGCAGACCTTCACAGGGGGGCAATGAGCAGTTCTTC.

The rearrangement joins TRBV7-2 to TRBJ2-2; 8 nucleotides align to TRBD2. V was clipped by 0 bases and J by 7 bases; unmatched bases: 1. In germline, CDR1 is SGHTA, CDR2 FQGNSA. This CDR3 has 14 amino acids. CDR3 nucleotide sequence: TGTGCCAGCAGCTTAGCTAGCGGGGTCGGGGAGCTGTTTTTT. Its protein is CASSLASGVGELFF.